This T cell receptor (beta chain) was found in a study of glioma-infiltrating T cells. Notes on the study in general: Tissue-blood divergence was below expectation in non-neoplastic patients, above in gliomas.

The CDR3 covers 15 residues. The germline V gene encodes CDR1 MNHEY and CDR2 SVGAGI. With regard to this clonotype: Antigen unknown. Mismatch with germline at one junction end may stem from a read error.

Amplification of TCR alpha and beta CDR3 regions from RNA used iRepertoire nested multiplex PCR. A single record per CDR3 protein comes from TCRdb applying MiXCR to the multiplex PCR reads. The table includes fewer than 500,000 distinct CDR3 sequences, 35% to 45% detected once. The chain uses TRBV6-5 and TRBJ1-4; possibly TRBD1 for D (5 bases). The source of this sequence is a human donor with low-grade glioma or glioblastoma, undergoing nonglioma brain surgery, or in good health (not recorded which). Material for sequencing was glioma tissue, nonneoplastic brain tissue, or PBMCs (not recorded which). This CDR3 reads CASRYWGSGDVKLFF. The CDR3 nucleotides read TGTGCCAGCAGGTACTGGGGCTCTGGAGACGTAAAACTGTTTTTT.